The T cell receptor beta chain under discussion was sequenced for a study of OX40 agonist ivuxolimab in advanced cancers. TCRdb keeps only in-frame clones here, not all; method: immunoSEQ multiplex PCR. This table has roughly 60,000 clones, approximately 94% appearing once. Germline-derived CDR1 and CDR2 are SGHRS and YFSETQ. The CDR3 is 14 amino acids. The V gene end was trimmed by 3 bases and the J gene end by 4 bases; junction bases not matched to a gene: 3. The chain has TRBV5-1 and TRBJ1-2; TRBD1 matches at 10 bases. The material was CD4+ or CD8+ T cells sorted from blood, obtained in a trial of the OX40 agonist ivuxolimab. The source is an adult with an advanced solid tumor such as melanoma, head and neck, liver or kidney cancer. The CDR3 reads CASSSGQGVYGYTF. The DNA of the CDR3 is TGCGCCAGCAGCTCCGGACAGGGGGTCTATGGCTACACCTTC.